Listed below are T cell receptor beta chains from one sample, sequenced in a study of blood T cell repertoires in COVID-19. The repertoire was sequenced with immunoSEQ multiplex PCR; TCRdb's copy has only in-frame clones and lacks some. The sample records more than 90,000 clones, 90% to 95% being singletons. The material sequenced was peripheral blood. These receptors all come from a middle-aged man with acute or convalescent COVID-19. CDR3s include the opening cysteine and the closing phenylalanine or tryptophan. The D gene is left open where the match is weak.

j_call v_call d_call cdr3_nt cdr3_aa
TRBJ2-7 TRBV5-1 TRBD1 TGCGCCAGCAGCTTGGGCCAGGGGGCGAATGAGCAGTACTTC CASSLGQGANEQYF
TRBJ2-7 TRBV7-5 NA TGTGTCAGAAGCCCCTGGGGCGACTACGAGCAGTACTTC CVRSPWGDYEQYF
TRBJ2-7 TRBV18 NA TGTGCCAGCTCACCGAAGACAGGTGCCAGCTCCTACGAGCAGTACTTC CASSPKTGASSYEQYF
TRBJ2-1 TRBV27 TRBD1 TGTGCCAGCAGTCCTCGGGACAGGGGAAATGAGCAGTTCTTC CASSPRDRGNEQFF
TRBJ1-6 TRBV30 TRBD1 TGTGCCTGGAATCCAGGGGGATTATCACCCCTCCACTTT CAWNPGGLSPLHF
TRBJ1-2 TRBV2 NA TGTGCCAGCAGTGAAATGGCGATATTCGGGGGCTACACCTTC CASSEMAIFGGYTF
TRBJ1-5 TRBV7-2 NA TGTGCCAGCAGCTCAGGGAGGGTTCAGCCCCAGCATTTT CASSSGRVQPQHF
TRBJ1-1 TRBV9 TRBD1 TGTGCCAGCAGCGTAGATACTATCCAGGGGGTAAGGACTGAAGCTTTCTTT CASSVDTIQGVRTEAFF
TRBJ2-7 TRBV10-1 NA TGCGCCAGCAGCCCCCTCCGGGAATCCTACGAGCAGTACTTC CASSPLRESYEQYF
TRBJ2-7 TRBV7-8 NA TGTGCCAGCAGCCCTTCCGGGGGGCCGGTCGAGCAGTACTTC CASSPSGGPVEQYF
TRBJ2-5 TRBV24-1 TRBD1 TGTGCCACCGCAGGGGGCTACCAAGAGACCCAGTACTTC CATAGGYQETQYF
TRBJ2-7 TRBV19 NA TGTGCCAGTAGTATAGTTTACAGAAGCGAGCAGTACTTC CASSIVYRSEQYF
TRBJ1-6 TRBV12-3/TRBV12-4 NA TGTGCCAGCAGTTCCCGTGCGTCACCCCTCCACTTT CASSSRASPLHF
TRBJ2-1 TRBV11-2 NA TGTGCCAGCAGCTTAGGGCCTAGTACCTATGAGCAGTTCTTC CASSLGPSTYEQFF